This TCR beta chain was sequenced during a study of blood T cell repertoires in COVID-19. About the study: From T cells, B-cell-depleted T cells, or PBMCs came the material, which was cDNA or gDNA.

Original data processing: Amplifying reference gene primers gave estimates of nucleated cell counts. The method was immunoSEQ multiplex PCR; TCRdb's version includes in-frame clones alone and lacks a portion of them. V and J calls and clone size follow that table, whereas D and trimming were derived from the DNA. The profile shows approximately 140,000 clones, about four fifths of them singletons. This clone is termed medium-sized. Sequencing was carried out using peripheral blood. This clonotype was obtained from a man aged 70 or older with acute or convalescent COVID-19.

The CDR3 DNA is TGTGCCAGTAAAATCAGGGGGCCGGATTCACCCCTCCACTTT. Translated: CASKIRGPDSPLHF. The V and J genes are TRBV19 and TRBJ1-6; 8 bases are a match to TRBD1. CDR1 and CDR2 (germline): LNHDA, SQIVND (reference sequence). CDR3 length: 14 amino acids. With 7 bases clipped from V and 8 bases from J, the junction kept 7 bases outside the gene matches.